The next 30 T cell receptor beta chains were all read from a single sample in a study of T cells in Graves' hyperthyroidism and ophthalmopathy. It was RNA transcripts that yielded the amplified TCR beta CDR3 regions. The TCR CDR3 was amplified in a first-round RT-PCR using the HTBI primer set. In TCRdb, the multiplex PCR reads were re-called with MiXCR into one record per CDR3 protein. This sample has some 770,000 distinct CDR3 sequences; 15% to 20% occur once, and the top ten carry 8.4%. The sample consisted of blood. These receptors came from a man aged 18 to 29 with Graves' hyperthyroidism.

Many counts were recorded for this clonotype. This chain joins TRBV5-6 and TRBJ2-3; D uncertain. CDR1 and CDR2 (germline): SGHDT, YYEEEE. The CDR3 contains 15 residues. V was shortened by 0 bases and J by 2 bases, with 10 bases between the two germline ends. The CDR3 coding sequence is TGTGCCAGCAGCTTGGGGGAAACTCCCACAGATACGCAGTATTTT. Protein sequence: CASSLGETPTDTQYF.

Remarks on this clonotype: The junction differs from germline at one of its ends, possibly a read error. The gene calls are TRBV29-1 and TRBJ2-7; TRBD1 matches 11 bases. The CDR3 totals 14 residues. CDR1 and CDR2 (germline): SQVTM, ANQGSEA. In nucleotides, the CDR3 is TGCAGCGTTGAGGCCGGACAGGGGGCCTACGAGCAGCACTTC. Its translation: CSVEAGQGAYEQHF.

This clonotype was seen a handful of times. This sequence joins TRBV14 and TRBJ2-3, with 8 bases matching TRBD2. The J segment lost 4 bases and the V segment lost 1 base, leaving 10 bases of the junction unmatched. The CDR3 consists of 17 residues. Germline loops: CDR1 SGHDN, CDR2 FVKESK. CDR3 protein: CASSQADGRADADTQYF. The CDR3 bases are TGTGCCAGCAGCCAAGCAGACGGGAGGGCCGATGCAGATACGCAGTATTTT.

This clonotype was picked up a small number of times. The chain links TRBV12-3 or TRBV12-4 to TRBJ2-1; 8 bases match TRBD2. The length of the CDR3 is 13 residues. Germline trimming cut 4 bases from V and 10 bases from J; bases unmatched to any gene: 6. The CDR3 DNA reads as TGTGCCAGCAGTTACATAATAGCGGGGGAGCAGTTCTTC. It codes for CASSYIIAGEQFF.

This sequence joins TRBV29-1 and TRBJ1-2; 10 nucleotides match TRBD1. The CDR3 is 13 amino acids. V lost 7 bases, J lost 8 bases, and 10 bases stayed unmatched. In germline, CDR1 is SQVTM, CDR2 ANQGSEA. The CDR3 here is CSARGGTGEGYTF. Written as DNA, the CDR3 is TGCAGCGCCCGGGGGGGGACAGGGGAAGGCTACACCTTC.

The sample holds a few counts of this clonotype. The J gene is TRBJ1-5, the V gene TRBV20-1, with unresolved D. This CDR3 is 12 amino acids long. Trimming removed 3 bases at V and 2 bases at J, with 5 bases between. Germline CDR1 reads DFQATT; CDR2 reads SNEGSKA (reference sequence). The CDR3 DNA follows: TGCAGTGCTAGCCGGGGCAATCAGCCCCAGCATTTT. This gives the protein CSASRGNQPQHF.

This clonotype was recorded many times. V usage is TRBV28 and J usage is TRBJ2-7; 8 positions match TRBD2. Germline V gives CDR1 MDHEN, CDR2 SYDVKM. This CDR3 contains 15 residues. Trimming at V came to 7 bases and at J to 7 bases, leaving 15 bases not matched to a gene. The CDR3 loop reads CASTPGASGPGEQYF. The CDR3 DNA is TGTGCCAGCACCCCAGGGGCTAGCGGGCCGGGGGAGCAGTACTTC.

This clonotype was counted only a few times. The chain is built from TRBV27 and TRBJ1-5; D not resolved. Germline V gene data show CDR1 as MNHEY and CDR2 as SMNVEV (reference sequence). Trimming stripped 10 bases from V and 2 bases from J, with 18 bases between. The CDR3 has 15 residues. CDR3 region: CATARVPGGNQPQHF. CDR3 nucleotide sequence: TGTGCCACCGCACGGGTCCCTGGGGGCAATCAGCCCCAGCATTTT.

V and J are TRBV30 and TRBJ2-5, with 14 nucleotides matching TRBD2. The CDR3 has 17 amino acids. From germline, CDR1 is GTSNPN and CDR2 SVGIG (reference sequence). Trimming at V came to 3 bases and at J to 5 bases, leaving 11 bases not matched to a gene. CDR3 nucleotides: TGTGCCTGGAGCGCGACTAGCGGGAGGGCCATGGGGGAGACCCAGTACTTC. Amino acid sequence: CAWSATSGRAMGETQYF.

This clonotype was detected ten times or more. The genes are TRBV11-2 and TRBJ2-2; weak D call: TRBD2 (5 bases). Germline lookup yields CDR1 SGHAT and CDR2 FQNNGV. The CDR3 spans 15 residues. V lost 0 bases and J lost 7, with 12 bases in between. The CDR3 coding sequence is TGTGCCAGCAGCTTAGATGCGAGGGCAGACGGGGAGCTGTTTTTT. Translated, it gives CASSLDARADGELFF.

This clonotype turned up a few times. The V gene is TRBV5-1, the J gene TRBJ2-7; D might be TRBD1 or TRBD2, each matching 5 bases. V lost 4 bases, J lost 5 bases, and 16 bases lay in between. Germline V lookup: CDR1 SGHRS, CDR2 YFSETQ. The CDR3 is 14 amino acids. The CDR3 DNA is TGCGCCAGCAGCCCGGGGACGGCCCAGGACGAGCAGTACTTC. Translated: CASSPGTAQDEQYF.

This clonotype was recorded many times. The chain joins TRBV12-3 or TRBV12-4 to TRBJ2-3, with 8 nucleotides matching TRBD1. The CDR3 sequence is 16 residues long. The V and J ends lost 2 bases and 5 bases, in that order; junction bases with no gene match: 9. CDR3 residues: CASSLLRQGRIDTQYF. In nucleotides, the CDR3 is TGTGCCAGCAGTTTACTAAGACAGGGGAGGATAGATACGCAGTATTTT.

This clonotype was found many times. The final CDR3 position lacks the conserved phenylalanine or tryptophan, pointing to a likely read error. CDR3 protein: CASSPKQENSPLHL. The CDR3 DNA sequence: TGTGCCAGCTCACCAAAACAGGAAAATTCACCCCTCCACCTT. The chain is built from TRBV18 and TRBJ1-6; tentative D call: TRBD1 (5 bases). V lost 2 bases and J lost 7, with 9 bases in between. Germline-derived CDR1 and CDR2 are KGHSH and LQKENI. The CDR3 covers 14 residues.

The chain uses TRBV28 and TRBJ1-5, with 8 bases that match TRBD1. The CDR3 runs 12 residues. The V segment lost 10 bases and the J segment 6 bases; nucleotides outside the gene matches: 5. Per the germline V gene, CDR1 is MDHEN and CDR2 is SYDVKM. The CDR3 DNA reads TGTGCCACGACAGGGGTCCGTCAGCCCCAGCATTTT. This sequence encodes CATTGVRQPQHF.

This clonotype was counted a few times. The chain is built from TRBV24-1 and TRBJ2-7; TRBD2 is a possible D gene (7 bases). The CDR3 is made up of 13 amino acids. The germline V gene has CDR1 KGHDR and CDR2 SFDVKD. The V gene lost 10 bases and the J gene lost 0 bases, with 12 bases spanning the gap. The CDR3 loop is CATRGGDSYEQYF. CDR3 nucleotide sequence: TGTGCCACTCGAGGGGGGGACTCCTACGAGCAGTACTTC.

The J gene is TRBJ2-5, the V gene TRBV2; no clear D gene. CDR3 length: 13 amino acids. Germline values: CDR1 SNHLY, CDR2 FYNNEI. V was cut by 1 base and J by 2 bases, with 5 bases left in between. Here the CDR3 reads CASSEGFQETQYF. The DNA of the CDR3 is TGTGCCAGCAGTGAAGGGTTTCAAGAGACCCAGTACTTC.

This clonotype appeared a few times. The gene calls are TRBV28 and TRBJ2-4, with D perhaps TRBD1 (6 bases). The CDR3 runs 16 residues. Trimming pared 6 bases from V and 1 base from J, leaving 16 bases between. Germline loops: CDR1 MDHEN, CDR2 SYDVKM. CDR3 bases: TGTGCCAGCAGCACCCTTGGGACATCGGCCAAAAACATTCAGTACTTC. Its protein product is CASSTLGTSAKNIQYF.

The CDR3 DNA reads as TGTGCCAGCAGTGTAGGAGGAGGGGAAGCTTTCTTT. Its translation: CASSVGGGEAFF. The chain links TRBV6-1 to TRBJ1-1; no firm D call. CDR1 MNHNS and CDR2 SASEGT come from the germline V gene. Trimming pared 4 bases from V and 8 bases from J, leaving 11 bases between. The CDR3 length is 12 residues.

This chain connects TRBV12-3 or TRBV12-4 to TRBJ1-1, with D uncertain. CDR3 length: 13 residues. V was pared by 5 bases and J by 2 bases, with 9 bases between. CDR3 DNA: TGTGCCAGCAGTCCCTGGTCTAACACTGAAGCTTTCTTT. Protein sequence: CASSPWSNTEAFF.

This clonotype has more than one count but fewer than ten. This chain uses TRBV15 with TRBJ2-5, with D perhaps being TRBD1 or TRBD2 (5 bases each). Germline V CDR1 and CDR2: LNHNV, YYDKDF (reference sequence). The CDR3 totals 15 residues. The V gene lost 2 bases and the J gene lost 5 bases, with 15 bases spanning the gap. The CDR3 DNA follows: TGTGCCACCAGCAGATCACGAGAGGGGTGGGAGACCCAGTACTTC. Protein: CATSRSREGWETQYF.

In this sample, this clonotype turned up many times. The J gene is TRBJ1-1, the V gene TRBV9, with a weak D call TRBD1 (6 bases). CDR1 is SGDLS and CDR2 is YYNGEE in the germline V gene. V lost 4 bases and J 0 bases, leaving 13 bases between the germline ends. CDR3 length: 15 residues. Here the CDR3 reads CASSLTGHLNTEAFF. The CDR3 DNA sequence: TGTGCCAGCAGCCTCACGGGACACTTGAACACTGAAGCTTTCTTT.

With regard to this clonotype: Relative to the germline gene, one junction end is altered; a read error may explain this. The rearrangement joins TRBV6-2 or TRBV6-3 to TRBJ2-7; D could derive from TRBD1 or TRBD2 (6 bases each). This CDR3 has 13 residues. Germline values: CDR1 MNHEY, CDR2 SVGEGT. The chain's CDR3 is CASQNRAEGERYF. The CDR3 bases are TGTGCCAGCCAAAACAGGGCGGAGGGCGAGCGGTACTTC.

This clonotype came up many times. V usage is TRBV12-3 or TRBV12-4 and J usage is TRBJ1-2; perhaps TRBD1 as D (6 bases). This CDR3 spans 14 amino acids. Trimming pared 5 bases from V and 4 bases from J, leaving 14 bases between. As DNA, the CDR3 is TGTGCCAGCAGTCTTGACAGGCGGTCCTATGGCTACACCTTC. The encoded protein is CASSLDRRSYGYTF.

The gene calls are TRBV25-1 and TRBJ1-2; weak D call: TRBD1 (6 bases). Per germline, CDR1 MGHDK and CDR2 SYGVNS. The CDR3 has 13 residues. Deletions cut 1 base from V and 8 bases from J, with 11 bases between. The DNA of the CDR3 is TGTGCCAGCAGTGAATTGGAGGGGGACGGCTACACCTTC. Translated: CASSELEGDGYTF.

This clonotype was observed at least ten times. This sequence joins TRBV2 and TRBJ1-1, with 7 bases fitting TRBD1. This CDR3 has 15 residues. The germline V gene has CDR1 SNHLY and CDR2 FYNNEI. J gave up 1 base and V 6 bases, and 8 bases lay outside the gene matches. DNA of the CDR3: TGTGCCAGCAGCCGGACAGGTCCGAAGAACACTGAAGCTTTCTTT. Protein: CASSRTGPKNTEAFF.

The V call is TRBV29-1, the J call TRBJ2-7; D unresolved. The CDR3 sequence is 10 residues long. Trimming shortened V by 4 bases and J by 2 bases, and 3 bases separated the two germline ends. Germline V CDR1 and CDR2: SQVTM, ANQGSEA. This CDR3 reads CSVGPYEQYF. The DNA for the CDR3 is TGCAGCGTTGGACCCTACGAGCAGTACTTC.

The chain employs TRBV7-8 and TRBJ1-5, with 7 positions matching TRBD1. The CDR3 extends over 15 amino acids. The V segment lost 5 bases and the J segment 9 bases; nucleotides outside the gene matches: 13. In germline, CDR1 is SGHVS, CDR2 FQNEAQ. CDR3 sequence (DNA): TGTGCCAGCAGCCCCGGGACAGCCCTAACGGCGCCCCAGCATTTT. Its protein is CASSPGTALTAPQHF.

Only a few counts were recorded for this clonotype. The genes are TRBV2 and TRBJ2-3, with no clear D. The CDR3 runs 13 residues. Germline V CDR1 and CDR2: SNHLY, FYNNEI. V was cut by 4 bases and J by 6 bases, with 11 bases left in between. CDR3 region: CASSVWRTDTQYF. CDR3 coding DNA: TGTGCCAGCAGTGTATGGAGAACGGATACGCAGTATTTT. Full variable domain (rest looked up from reference TRBV2 and TRBJ2-3): EPEVTQTPSHQVTQMGQEVILRCVPISNHLYFYWYRQILGQKVEFLVSFYNNEISEKSEIFDDQFSVERPDGSNFTLKIRSTKLEDSAMYFCASSVWRTDTQYFGPGTRLTVL.

This clonotype was seen at least ten times. This chain uses TRBV7-9 with TRBJ2-1; TRBD1 might be the D (5 bases). This CDR3 contains 16 residues. The germline V and J ends were trimmed by 6 bases and 6 bases, with 21 bases remaining between them. Germline CDR1 reads SEHNR; CDR2 reads FQNEAQ (reference sequence). The chain's CDR3 is CASRHPQAHPGNEQFF. The CDR3 bases are TGTGCCAGCAGACATCCACAGGCGCACCCGGGCAATGAGCAGTTCTTC.

This clonotype was seen a few times. The chain recombines TRBV11-1 with TRBJ2-5, with TRBD2 matching over 11 bases. From germline, CDR1 is SGHAT and CDR2 FQDESV (reference sequence). The length of the CDR3 is 16 residues. The ends lost 5 bases at V and 2 bases at J; junction bases unmatched: 7. This CDR3 is CASSKRLAGRQETQYF. The CDR3 nucleotides read TGTGCCAGCAGCAAACGACTAGCGGGGAGGCAAGAGACCCAGTACTTC.